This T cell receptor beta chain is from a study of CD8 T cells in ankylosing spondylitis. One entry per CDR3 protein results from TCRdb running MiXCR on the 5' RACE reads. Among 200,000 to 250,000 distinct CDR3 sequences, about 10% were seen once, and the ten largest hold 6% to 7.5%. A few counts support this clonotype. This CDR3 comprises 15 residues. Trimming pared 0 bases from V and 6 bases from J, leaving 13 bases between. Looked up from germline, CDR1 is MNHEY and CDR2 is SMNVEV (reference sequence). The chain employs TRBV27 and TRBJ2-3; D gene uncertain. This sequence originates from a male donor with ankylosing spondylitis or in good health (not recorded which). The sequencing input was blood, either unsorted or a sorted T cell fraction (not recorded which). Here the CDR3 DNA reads TGTGCCAGCAGTTTATCAGAGACGGAGACTGATACGCAGTATTTT. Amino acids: CASSLSETETDTQYF.